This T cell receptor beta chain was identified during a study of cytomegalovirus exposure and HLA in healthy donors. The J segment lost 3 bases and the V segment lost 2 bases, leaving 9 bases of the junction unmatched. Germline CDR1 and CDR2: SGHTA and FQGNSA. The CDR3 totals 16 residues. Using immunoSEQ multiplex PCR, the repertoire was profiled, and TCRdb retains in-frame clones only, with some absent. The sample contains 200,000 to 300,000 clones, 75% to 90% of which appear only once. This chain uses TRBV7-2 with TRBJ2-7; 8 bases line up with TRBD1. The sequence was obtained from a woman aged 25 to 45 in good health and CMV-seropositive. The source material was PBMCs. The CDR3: CASSLPPQGAIYEQYF. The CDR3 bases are TGTGCCAGCAGCTTACCCCCCCAGGGGGCGATCTACGAGCAGTACTTC.